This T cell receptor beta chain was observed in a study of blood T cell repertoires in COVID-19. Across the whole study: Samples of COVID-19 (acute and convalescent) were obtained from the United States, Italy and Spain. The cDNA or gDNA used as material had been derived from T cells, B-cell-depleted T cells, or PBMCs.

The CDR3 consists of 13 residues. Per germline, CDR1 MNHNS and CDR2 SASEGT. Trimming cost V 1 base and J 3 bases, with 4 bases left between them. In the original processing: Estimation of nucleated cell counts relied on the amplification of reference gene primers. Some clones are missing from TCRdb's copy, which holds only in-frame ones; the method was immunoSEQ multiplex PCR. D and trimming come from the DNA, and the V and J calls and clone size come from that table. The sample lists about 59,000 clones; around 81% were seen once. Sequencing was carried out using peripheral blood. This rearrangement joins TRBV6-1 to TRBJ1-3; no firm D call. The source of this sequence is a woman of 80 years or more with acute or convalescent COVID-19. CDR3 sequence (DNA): TGTGCCAGCAGTGAAGGTAGTGGAAACACCATATATTTT. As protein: CASSEGSGNTIYF.